This T cell receptor beta chain stems from a study of T-cell reconstitution after alpha-beta-depleted transplantation in children. Study-wide findings and caveats: Surviving recipient T cells and thymic progenitors underlay high day-60 TCRbeta diversity in some patients. At one year after transplant, newly produced T cells mostly accounted for T-cell counts and diversity. Reportedly, only several hundred clones from non-depleted graft cells drove alpha-beta T-cell counts at about two months.

TCRbeta library preparation incorporated unique molecular identifiers. TCRdb ran MiXCR on the PCR reads and lists one entry per CDR3 protein. The top ten clones hold about 41% of a sample with roughly 350,000 distinct CDR3 sequences, 15% to 20% of them seen once. For this clonotype: No antigen is known for it.

With V trimmed by 1 base and J by 7 bases, 13 bases remained unmatched. The CDR3 loop spans 19 amino acids. Germline-derived CDR1 and CDR2 are LGHNA and YSLEER. Sample: PBMCs, mostly from graft donor cells, taken 360 days after TCRalphabeta/CD19-depleted stem cell transplant. The sequence derives from a male patient between 2 and 10 years old who had a stem cell transplant for acute lymphoblastic leukemia, so the T cells may come from the graft donor. This chain connects TRBV4-3 to TRBJ2-1, with 13 bases identical to TRBD2. This chain's CDR3 is CASSQGLAGGGGAGNEQFF. In DNA, the CDR3 is TGCGCCAGCAGCCAAGGACTAGCGGGAGGAGGGGGGGCGGGAAATGAGCAGTTCTTC.